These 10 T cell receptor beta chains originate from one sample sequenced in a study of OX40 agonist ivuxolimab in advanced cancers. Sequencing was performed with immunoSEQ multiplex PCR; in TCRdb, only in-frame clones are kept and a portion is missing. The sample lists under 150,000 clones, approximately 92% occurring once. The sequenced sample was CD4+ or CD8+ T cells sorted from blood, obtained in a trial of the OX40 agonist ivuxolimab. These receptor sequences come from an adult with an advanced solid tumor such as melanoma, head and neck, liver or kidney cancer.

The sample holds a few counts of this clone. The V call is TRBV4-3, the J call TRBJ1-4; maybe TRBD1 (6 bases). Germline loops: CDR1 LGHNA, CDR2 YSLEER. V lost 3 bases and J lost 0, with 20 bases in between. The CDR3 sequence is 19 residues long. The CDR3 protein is CASSHTGGGSTSTNEKLFF. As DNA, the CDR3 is TGCGCCAGCAGCCATACCGGGGGGGGCTCAACTTCAACTAATGAAAAACTGTTTTTT.

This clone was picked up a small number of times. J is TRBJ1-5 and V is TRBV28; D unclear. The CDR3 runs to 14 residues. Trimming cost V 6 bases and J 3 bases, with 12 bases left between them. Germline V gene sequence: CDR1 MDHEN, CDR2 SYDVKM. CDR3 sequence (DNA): TGTGCCAGCAGGTCTTCGGGGTACAATCAGCCCCAGCATTTT. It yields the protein CASRSSGYNQPQHF.

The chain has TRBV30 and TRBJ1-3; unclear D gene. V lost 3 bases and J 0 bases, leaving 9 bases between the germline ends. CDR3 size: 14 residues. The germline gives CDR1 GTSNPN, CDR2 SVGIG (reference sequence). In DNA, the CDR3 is TGTGCCTGGAGAGTCGTTGGCTCTGGAAACACCATATATTTT. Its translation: CAWRVVGSGNTIYF.

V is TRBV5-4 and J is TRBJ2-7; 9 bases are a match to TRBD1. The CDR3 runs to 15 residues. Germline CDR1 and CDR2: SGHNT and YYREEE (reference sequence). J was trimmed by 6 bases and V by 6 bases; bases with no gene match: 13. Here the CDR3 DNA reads TGTGCCAGCACCACGCTACAGGGGGCCCCCGGCGAGCAGTACTTC. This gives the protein CASTTLQGAPGEQYF.

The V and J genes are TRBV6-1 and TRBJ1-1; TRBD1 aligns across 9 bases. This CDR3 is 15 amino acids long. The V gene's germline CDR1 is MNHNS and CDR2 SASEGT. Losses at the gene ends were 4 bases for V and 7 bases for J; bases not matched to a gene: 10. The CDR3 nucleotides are TGTGCCAGCAGTGGACTTAGGACAGGGGAGGATGAAGCTTTCTTT. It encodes CASSGLRTGEDEAFF.

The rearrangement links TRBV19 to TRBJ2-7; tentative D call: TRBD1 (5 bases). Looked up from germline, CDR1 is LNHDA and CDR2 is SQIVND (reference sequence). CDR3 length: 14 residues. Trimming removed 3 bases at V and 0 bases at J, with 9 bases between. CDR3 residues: CASSMGQTSYEQYF. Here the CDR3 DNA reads TGTGCCAGTAGTATGGGGCAGACCTCCTACGAGCAGTACTTC.

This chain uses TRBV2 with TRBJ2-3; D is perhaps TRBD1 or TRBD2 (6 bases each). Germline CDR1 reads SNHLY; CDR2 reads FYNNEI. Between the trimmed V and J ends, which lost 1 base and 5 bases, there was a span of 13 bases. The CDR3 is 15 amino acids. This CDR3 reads CASSEVGGGRDTQYF. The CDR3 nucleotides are TGTGCCAGCAGTGAAGTAGGAGGGGGAAGAGATACGCAGTATTTT.

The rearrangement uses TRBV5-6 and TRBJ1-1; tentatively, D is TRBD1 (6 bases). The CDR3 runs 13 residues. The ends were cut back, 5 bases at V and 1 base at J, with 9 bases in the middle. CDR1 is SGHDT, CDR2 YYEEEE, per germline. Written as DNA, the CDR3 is TGTGCCAGCAGGCGACAGGCGAACACTGAAGCTTTCTTT. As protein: CASRRQANTEAFF.

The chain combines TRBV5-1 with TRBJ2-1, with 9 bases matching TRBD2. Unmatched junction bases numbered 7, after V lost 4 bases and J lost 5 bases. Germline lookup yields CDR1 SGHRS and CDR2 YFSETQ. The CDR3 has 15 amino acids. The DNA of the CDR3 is TGCGCCAGCAGCCCTTTTAGCGGGGGCAACAATGAGCAGTTCTTC. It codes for CASSPFSGGNNEQFF.

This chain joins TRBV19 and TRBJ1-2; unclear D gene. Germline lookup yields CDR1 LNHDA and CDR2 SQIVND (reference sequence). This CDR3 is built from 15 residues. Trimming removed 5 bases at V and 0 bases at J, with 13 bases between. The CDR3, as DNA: TGTGCCAGTAGTCCTAGGACTGGCGCTAACTATGGCTACACCTTC. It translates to CASSPRTGANYGYTF.